Presented here are 25 T cell receptor beta chains from one specimen sequenced in a study of blood T cell repertoires in COVID-19. Produced via immunoSEQ multiplex PCR; TCRdb's table is partial and in-frame only. Here the sample spans about 260,000 clones, about 90% being singletons. The specimen was peripheral blood. These receptors all come from a woman aged 40-49 years with acute or convalescent COVID-19.

This chain connects TRBV4-1 to TRBJ1-6; 7 nucleotides align to TRBD1. V was pared by 3 bases and J by 4 bases, with 3 bases of the junction left unmatched. This CDR3 is built from 15 residues. Germline V gene lookup returns CDR1 MGHRA and CDR2 YSYEKL. DNA of the CDR3: TGCGCCAGCAGCCAGGGGACAGCTTATAATTCACCCCTCCACTTT. As protein: CASSQGTAYNSPLHF.

The V and J genes are TRBV3-1 (or the pseudogene TRBV3-2) and TRBJ2-1, with TRBD2 as a possible D gene (6 bases). Germline V lookup: CDR1 LGHDT, CDR2 YNNKEL (reference sequence). The length of the CDR3 is 17 residues. Trimming removed 3 bases at V and 0 bases at J, with 15 bases between. DNA of the CDR3: TGTGCCAGCAGCCAGGGGAGCGGGTCCAGCTCCTACAATGAGCAGTTCTTC. This encodes CASSQGSGSSSYNEQFF.

The genes are TRBV7-7 and TRBJ2-5, with 7 nucleotides matching TRBD1. V shed 1 base and J 5 bases; nucleotides not matched to a gene: 7. This CDR3 region has 15 residues. Per germline, CDR1 SSHAT and CDR2 FNYEAQ (reference sequence). The CDR3 bases are TGTGCCAGCAGCTTAGGAGGGGGCTCTCGGGAGACCCAGTACTTC. Translated: CASSLGGGSRETQYF.

V gene TRBV6-2 or TRBV6-3 combines with J gene TRBJ1-1, with 7 positions matching TRBD1. Germline CDR1 is MNHEY and CDR2 is SVGEGT. CDR3 length equals 13 residues. J gave up 10 bases and V 6 bases, and 11 bases lay outside the gene matches. The CDR3 loop is CASSPGQLNLAFF. In nucleotides, the CDR3 is TGTGCCAGCAGCCCGGGACAGCTCAACCTAGCTTTCTTT.

This clone was picked up a small number of times. The CDR3 loop reads CASSLGSGGHYGYTF. CDR3 nucleotides: TGTGCCAGCAGCTTAGGGTCAGGGGGCCACTATGGCTACACCTTC. V gene TRBV7-2 combines with J gene TRBJ1-2; 8 positions match TRBD1. Germline values: CDR1 SGHTA, CDR2 FQGNSA. With V trimmed by 1 base and J by 3 bases, 4 bases remained unmatched. The CDR3 sequence is 15 residues long.

V gene TRBV18 combines with J gene TRBJ1-4; no reliable D call. The CDR3 runs to 14 residues. The germline gives CDR1 KGHSH, CDR2 LQKENI. V gave up 8 bases and J gave up 3 bases, with 13 bases separating them. In nucleotides, the CDR3 is TGTGCCAGCCGACCCCCTGGGCCTAATGAAAAACTGTTTTTT. Translation gives CASRPPGPNEKLFF.

This clone has only a few counts. This rearrangement joins TRBV4-2 to TRBJ1-2, with D perhaps matching TRBD1 (5 bases). V lost 4 bases and J lost 0, with 18 bases in between. This CDR3 spans 17 amino acids. Germline V gene data show CDR1 as LGHNA and CDR2 as YNFKEQ. The CDR3 here is CASSLPRTGGANYGYTF. For the CDR3, the DNA is TGTGCCAGCAGCCTCCCCAGGACGGGGGGAGCTAACTATGGCTACACCTTC.

This rearrangement joins TRBV30 to TRBJ1-2; D gene unclear. The CDR3 runs to 12 residues. V was pared by 8 bases and J by 8 bases, with 18 bases between. From germline, CDR1 is GTSNPN and CDR2 SVGIG (reference sequence). The DNA of the CDR3 is TGTGCCGGACTGCGAGGAGCGGGAGGCTACACCTTC. This sequence encodes CAGLRGAGGYTF.

CDR3 loop: CASSPGQGPTPDNEQFF. For the CDR3, the DNA is TGCGCCAGCAGCCCCGGACAGGGCCCCACCCCGGACAATGAGCAGTTCTTC. This chain uses TRBV4-1 with TRBJ2-1; 8 bases are shared with TRBD1. CDR1 is MGHRA, CDR2 YSYEKL, per germline. With V trimmed by 4 bases and J by 5 bases, 13 bases remained unmatched. The CDR3 totals 17 residues.

The chain uses TRBV5-5 and TRBJ1-1, with 7 nucleotides matching TRBD1. The CDR3 extends over 16 amino acids. J was trimmed by 1 base and V by 2 bases; bases with no gene match: 8. Germline V gives CDR1 SGHKS, CDR2 YYEKEE (reference sequence). CDR3 sequence (DNA): TGTGCCAGCAGCTTTCGCGGACAGGCATGGAACACTGAAGCTTTCTTT. It encodes CASSFRGQAWNTEAFF.

This sequence joins TRBV6-6 and TRBJ1-3; the D is unclear. The CDR3 extends over 16 amino acids. Trimming took 0 bases from V and 0 from J, leaving 9 bases between them. Per germline, CDR1 MNHNY and CDR2 SVGAGI (reference sequence). The CDR3 DNA reads as TGTGCCAGCAGTTACTCTCGGGTCGACTCTGGAAACACCATATATTTT. Encoded protein: CASSYSRVDSGNTIYF.

This chain uses TRBV13 with TRBJ2-2; tentative D call: TRBD1 (6 bases). The CDR3 has 16 residues. From germline, CDR1 is PRHDT and CDR2 FYEKMQ (reference sequence). V lost 5 bases, J lost 3 bases, and 16 bases lay in between. The CDR3 region is CASSPEGDSHTGELFF. CDR3 DNA sequence: TGTGCCAGCAGCCCCGAGGGGGATAGTCACACCGGGGAGCTGTTTTTT.

This clone was picked up a small number of times. The rearrangement links TRBV3-1 (or the pseudogene TRBV3-2) to TRBJ1-1; D perhaps matches TRBD1 (6 bases). V was cut by 3 bases and J by 1 base, with 12 bases left in between. The V gene's germline CDR1 is LGHDT and CDR2 YNNKEL (reference sequence). The CDR3 is made up of 15 amino acids. The CDR3 region has the DNA TGTGCCAGCAGCCACCACGACAGGACGAACACTGAAGCTTTCTTT. Its protein product is CASSHHDRTNTEAFF.

This chain uses TRBV25-1 with TRBJ1-1; 9 bases fit TRBD1. This CDR3 is built from 15 residues. Unmatched junction bases numbered 10, after V lost 4 bases and J lost 7 bases. CDR1 is MGHDK and CDR2 is SYGVNS in the germline V gene. CDR3 residues: CASSGPGQGYHEAFF. CDR3 DNA: TGTGCCAGCAGTGGCCCGGGACAGGGTTATCATGAAGCTTTCTTT.

The chain joins TRBV12-3 or TRBV12-4 to TRBJ1-2; D gene unclear. V was shortened by 3 bases and J by 5 bases, with 10 bases between the two germline ends. The CDR3 has 13 residues. The CDR3 sequence: CASSFHLSYGYTF. In DNA, the CDR3 is TGTGCCAGCAGTTTTCACCTAAGTTATGGCTACACCTTC.

The chain recombines TRBV3-1 (or the pseudogene TRBV3-2) with TRBJ1-1; D gene unclear. Trimming left V 2 bases short and J 4 bases short, with 11 bases between. Germline lookup yields CDR1 LGHDT and CDR2 YNNKEL (reference sequence). The CDR3 spans 14 residues. In DNA, the CDR3 is TGTGCCAGCAGCCAACGACTATCGGGCACTGAAGCTTTCTTT. It is translated as CASSQRLSGTEAFF.

The J gene is TRBJ2-3, the V gene TRBV4-1, with 7 nucleotides matching TRBD1. CDR1 MGHRA and CDR2 YSYEKL come from the germline V gene. V lost 1 base, J lost 0 bases, and 4 bases stayed unmatched. The CDR3 has 16 amino acids. The CDR3 is CASSQAPGQSTDTQYF. DNA of the CDR3: TGCGCCAGCAGCCAAGCTCCGGGACAGAGCACAGATACGCAGTATTTT.

The chain links TRBV6-5 to TRBJ1-2; a weak D match, TRBD1 (5 bases). Germline V gene lookup returns CDR1 MNHEY and CDR2 SVGAGI. The V gene lost 6 bases and the J gene lost 4 bases, with 12 bases spanning the gap. The CDR3 is 13 amino acids. The CDR3 here is CASRGDFVYGYTF. CDR3 sequence (DNA): TGTGCCAGCAGGGGGGACTTCGTCTATGGCTACACCTTC.

This chain uses TRBV28 with TRBJ1-1; maybe TRBD1 (5 bases). CDR1 is MDHEN and CDR2 is SYDVKM in the germline V gene. The CDR3 is made up of 15 amino acids. Trimming stripped 6 bases from V and 5 bases from J, with 19 bases between. CDR3 protein: CASSPSVGGRTEAFF. In nucleotides, the CDR3 is TGTGCCAGCAGCCCATCTGTTGGGGGGAGGACTGAAGCTTTCTTT.

The CDR3 is CASSPPDRNTEAFF. CDR3 in DNA: TGTGCCAGCTCACCACCGGACAGGAACACTGAAGCTTTCTTT. The V call is TRBV18, the J call TRBJ1-1; maybe TRBD1 (6 bases). CDR1 and CDR2 from the germline V gene are KGHSH and LQKENI. V lost 0 bases to trimming and J lost 1 base, with 6 bases between them. The CDR3 spans 14 residues.

The CDR3 protein is CASRPPDRGYNEQFF. In DNA, the CDR3 is TGTGCCAGCAGGCCGCCGGACAGGGGCTACAATGAGCAGTTCTTC. This sequence joins TRBV25-1 and TRBJ2-1, with TRBD1 matching over 9 bases. With V trimmed by 6 bases and J by 3 bases, 6 bases remained unmatched. Germline assignment: CDR1 MGHDK and CDR2 SYGVNS. The CDR3 length is 15 residues.

On this clone itself: At the DNA level, this CDR3 is encoded by other sequences in the same sample as well. This chain links TRBV6-1 with TRBJ1-2; D gene unclear. The germline CDR1 and CDR2 sequences are MNHNS and SASEGT. V lost 0 bases, J lost 0 bases, and 5 bases lay in between. The CDR3 runs 14 residues. In DNA, the CDR3 is TGTGCCAGCAGTGAAGCGCGGGCTAACTATGGCTACACCTTC. Its translation is CASSEARANYGYTF.

The chain joins TRBV4-1 to TRBJ1-3, with D possibly being TRBD1 (6 bases). The CDR3 runs to 15 residues. Per the germline V gene, CDR1 is MGHRA and CDR2 is YSYEKL. V dropped 1 base and J dropped 0 bases, with 7 bases sitting between them. CDR3 nucleotide sequence: TGCGCCAGCAGCCAAGGGGACATCTCTGGAAACACCATATATTTT. Its protein is CASSQGDISGNTIYF.

Many counts were recorded for this clone. Other DNA sequences from this sample encode an identical CDR3 as well. The chain couples TRBV28 to TRBJ2-7; 7 bases are a match to TRBD1. V dropped 3 bases and J dropped 0; count of bases not matched to a gene: 5. The CDR3 totals 15 residues. In germline, CDR1 is MDHEN, CDR2 SYDVKM. The CDR3 spells CASSFDRESSYEQYV. CDR3 DNA: TGTGCCAGCAGTTTTGACAGGGAAAGCTCCTACGAGCAGTACGTC.

The chain links TRBV29-1 to TRBJ1-2, with no clear D. The germline V and J ends were trimmed by 4 bases and 2 bases, with 5 bases remaining between them. The germline CDR1 and CDR2 sequences are SQVTM and ANQGSEA. The CDR3 length is 11 residues. The CDR3 sequence: CSVGQNYGYTF. The CDR3 DNA follows: TGCAGCGTTGGGCAGAACTATGGCTACACCTTC.